The next 3 T cell receptor beta chains were all read from a single sample in a study of CD8 T cells in ankylosing spondylitis. TCRdb processed the 5' RACE reads anew with MiXCR; each CDR3 protein has one entry. The sample has approximately 250,000 distinct CDR3 sequences, roughly a tenth seen once. The sequenced sample was blood, either unsorted or a sorted T cell fraction (not recorded which). These receptors all come from a male donor with ankylosing spondylitis or in good health (not recorded which).

This clonotype was detected ten times or more. The J gene is TRBJ2-3, the V gene TRBV7-9; D unresolved. The V end was cut by 0 bases, the J end by 2 bases, with 3 bases between. This CDR3 comprises 13 residues. Germline CDR1 SEHNR, CDR2 FQNEAQ (reference sequence). CDR3 region: CASSLALTDTQYF. The DNA for the CDR3 is TGTGCCAGCAGCTTAGCCCTCACAGATACGCAGTATTTT.

The CDR3 region is CASSEGGGQPQHF. The DNA for the CDR3 is TGTGCCAGCAGCGAGGGGGGAGGCCAGCCCCAGCATTTT. This rearrangement joins TRBV5-6 to TRBJ1-5, with D perhaps matching TRBD1 (6 bases). Germline V gives CDR1 SGHDT, CDR2 YYEEEE. Trimming removed 4 bases from V and 7 bases from J, with 12 bases in between. The CDR3 contains 13 residues.

In this sample, this clonotype turned up many times. The CDR3 DNA reads as TGCAGTGCTAGAGCCCTGGGGGGGAACCCCTACGAGCAGTACTTC. Encoded protein: CSARALGGNPYEQYF. The chain joins TRBV20-1 to TRBJ2-7; 7 nucleotides match TRBD2. The CDR3 covers 15 residues. Per germline, CDR1 DFQATT and CDR2 SNEGSKA (reference sequence). V dropped 1 base and J dropped 2; count of bases not matched to a gene: 8.